The 7 T cell receptor beta chains below all came from one sample that was sequenced in a study of T cells after yellow fever vaccination. Each CDR3 protein gets one entry after TCRdb re-called the 5' RACE reads with MiXCR. The table has hundreds of thousands of distinct CDR3 sequences, roughly 12% seen once. Sequenced here: PBMCs, sampled on the day of the yellow fever booster vaccination. The origin of the receptors is a man aged 25 to 45 who received the YFV17D yellow fever vaccine.

This clonotype came up a few times. The chain uses TRBV7-6 and TRBJ1-5; a weak D match, TRBD1 (5 bases). In germline, CDR1 is SGHVS, CDR2 FNYEAQ. V lost 4 bases, J lost 5 bases, and 18 bases lay in between. The CDR3 runs 16 residues. CDR3 sequence (DNA): TGTGCCAGCAGCTCGGGACCGGGTGAGGGCTATCAGCCCCAGCATTTT. Translation gives CASSSGPGEGYQPQHF.

This clonotype was counted between two and nine times. The chain uses TRBV2 and TRBJ2-2; a possible D gene is TRBD2 (5 bases). The ends were cut back, 8 bases at V and 5 bases at J, with 15 bases in the middle. This CDR3 contains 14 residues. CDR1 and CDR2 (germline): SNHLY, FYNNEI. The CDR3 DNA reads TGTGCCAGCTTGAGGCAGCGGTGGACCGGGGAGCTGTTTTTT. Amino acid sequence: CASLRQRWTGELFF. Supplemented by reference TRBV2 and TRBJ2-2, the full variable domain reads EPEVTQTPSHQVTQMGQEVILRCVPISNHLYFYWYRQILGQKVEFLVSFYNNEISEKSEIFDDQFSVERPDGSNFTLKIRSTKLEDSAMYFCASLRQRWTGELFFGEGSRLTVL.

A few counts support this clonotype. The chain joins TRBV7-2 to TRBJ2-7, with D maybe TRBD1 (5 bases). From germline, CDR1 is SGHTA and CDR2 FQGNSA. This CDR3 region has 15 residues. V was shortened by 6 bases and J by 3 bases, with 18 bases between the two germline ends. The CDR3 region is CASSTQPGSFYEQYF. The CDR3 DNA reads as TGTGCCAGCAGTACTCAGCCAGGGTCCTTCTACGAGCAGTACTTC.

This clonotype has at least ten counts. CDR3 sequence reads: CASSLSPGETQYF. In nucleotides, the CDR3 is TGTGCCAGCAGCTTAAGTCCTGGTGAGACCCAGTACTTC. The rearrangement links TRBV11-3 to TRBJ2-5; unclear D gene. CDR3 length: 13 residues. Germline values: CDR1 SGHNT, CDR2 YENEEA. Deletions cut 2 bases from V and 5 bases from J, with 9 bases between. Using reference TRBV11-3 and TRBJ2-5 for the parts outside the CDR3, the full variable domain is EAGVVQSPRYKIIEKKQPVAFWCNPISGHNTLYWYLQNLGQGPELLIRYENEEAVDDSQLPKDRFSAERLKGVDSTLKIQPAELGDSAVYLCASSLSPGETQYFGPGTRLLVL.

This clonotype was observed many times. The chain is built from TRBV11-2 and TRBJ2-1; tentatively, D is TRBD2 (7 bases). From germline, CDR1 is SGHAT and CDR2 FQNNGV. V was pared by 1 base and J by 7 bases, with 14 bases between. This CDR3 spans 15 amino acids. The CDR3 nucleotides are TGTGCCAGCAGCTTAGGAACGGGGGGCCTGAATGAGCAGTTCTTC. This codes for CASSLGTGGLNEQFF.

This clonotype was seen many times. The CDR3 loop is CASSPDRPWGIYNEQFF. In DNA form, the CDR3 reads TGTGCCAGCAGCCCAGACAGGCCCTGGGGGATATACAATGAGCAGTTCTTC. The genes are TRBV7-2 and TRBJ2-1; tentatively, D is TRBD1 (6 bases). CDR3 length equals 17 residues. Germline V gene lookup returns CDR1 SGHTA and CDR2 FQGNSA. V was pared by 5 bases and J by 4 bases, with 21 bases between.

This chain joins TRBV10-3 and TRBJ2-2; D remains ambiguous. V dropped 0 bases and J dropped 1 base, with 6 bases sitting between them. Germline V CDR1 and CDR2: ENHRY, SYGVKD. The CDR3 is 15 residues long. The CDR3 region is CAISESNVNTGELFF. The CDR3 DNA is TGTGCCATCAGTGAGTCGAATGTGAACACCGGGGAGCTGTTTTTT.